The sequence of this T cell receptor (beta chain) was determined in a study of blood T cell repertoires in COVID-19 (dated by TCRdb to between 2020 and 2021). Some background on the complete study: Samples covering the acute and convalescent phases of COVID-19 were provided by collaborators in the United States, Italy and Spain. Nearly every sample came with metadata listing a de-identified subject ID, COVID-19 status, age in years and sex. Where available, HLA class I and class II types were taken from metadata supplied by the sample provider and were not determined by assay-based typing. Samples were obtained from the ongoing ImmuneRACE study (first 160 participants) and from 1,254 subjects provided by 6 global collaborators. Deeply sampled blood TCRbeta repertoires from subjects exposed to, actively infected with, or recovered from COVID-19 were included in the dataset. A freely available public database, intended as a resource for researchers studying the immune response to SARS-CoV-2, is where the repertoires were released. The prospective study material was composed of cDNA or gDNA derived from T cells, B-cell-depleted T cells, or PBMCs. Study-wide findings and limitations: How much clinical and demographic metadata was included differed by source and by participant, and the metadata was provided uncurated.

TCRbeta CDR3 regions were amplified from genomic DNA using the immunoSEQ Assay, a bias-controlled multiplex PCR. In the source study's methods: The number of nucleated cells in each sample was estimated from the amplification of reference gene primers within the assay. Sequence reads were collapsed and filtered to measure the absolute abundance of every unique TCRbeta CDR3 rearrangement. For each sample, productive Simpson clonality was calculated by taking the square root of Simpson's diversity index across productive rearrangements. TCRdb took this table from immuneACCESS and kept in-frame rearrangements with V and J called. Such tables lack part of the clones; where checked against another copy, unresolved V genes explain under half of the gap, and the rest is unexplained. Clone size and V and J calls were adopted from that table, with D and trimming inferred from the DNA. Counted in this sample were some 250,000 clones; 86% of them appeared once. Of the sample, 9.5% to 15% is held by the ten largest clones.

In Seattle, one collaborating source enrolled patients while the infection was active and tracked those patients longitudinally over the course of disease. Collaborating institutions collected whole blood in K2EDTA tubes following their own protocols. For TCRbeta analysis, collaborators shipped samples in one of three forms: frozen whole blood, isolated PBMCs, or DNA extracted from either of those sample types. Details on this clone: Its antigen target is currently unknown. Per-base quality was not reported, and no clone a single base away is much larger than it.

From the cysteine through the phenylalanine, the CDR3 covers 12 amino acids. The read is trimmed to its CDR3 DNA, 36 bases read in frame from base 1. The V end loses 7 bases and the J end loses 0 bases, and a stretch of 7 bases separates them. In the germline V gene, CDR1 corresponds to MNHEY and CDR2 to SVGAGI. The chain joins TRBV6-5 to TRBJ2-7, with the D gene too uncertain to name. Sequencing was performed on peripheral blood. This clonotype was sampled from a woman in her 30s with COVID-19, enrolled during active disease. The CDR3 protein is CASISSSYEQYF. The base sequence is TGTGCCAGCATTTCGTCCTCCTACGAGCAGTACTTC.